A selection of T cell receptor beta chains follows, all from one sample in a study of cytomegalovirus exposure and HLA in healthy donors. TCRdb's table, derived via immunoSEQ multiplex PCR, lists solely in-frame clones and lacks some. The sample's table shows tens of thousands of clones. Material: PBMCs. The receptors were sampled from a male donor in good health and CMV-seronegative. CDR3s include the opening cysteine and the closing phenylalanine or tryptophan. Fields, in order: J gene, V gene, D gene, CDR3 DNA, CDR3 protein. A D gene is named only where the DNA matches it firmly.

j_gene: TRBJ2-7; v_gene: TRBV4-1; d_gene: -; CDR3nt: TGCGCCAGCAGCCCTAGATCTGGGGGGATGGGAGAGCAGTACTTC; CDR3aa: CASSPRSGGMGEQYF
j_gene: TRBJ2-5; v_gene: TRBV7-2; d_gene: TRBD2; CDR3nt: TGTGCCAGCAGCTTAGCTAGCGGGAGGGCGGGAGAGACCCAGTACTTC; CDR3aa: CASSLASGRAGETQYF
j_gene: TRBJ1-1; v_gene: TRBV4-3; d_gene: -; CDR3nt: TGCGCCAGCAGCTACGGACAGCGGACTTTCTTT; CDR3aa: CASSYGQRTFF
j_gene: TRBJ2-5; v_gene: TRBV7-9; d_gene: -; CDR3nt: TGTGCCAGCAGCTTTTTGTCTGTCCAAGAGACCCAGTACTTC; CDR3aa: CASSFLSVQETQYF
j_gene: TRBJ2-7; v_gene: TRBV28; d_gene: TRBD1; CDR3nt: TGTGCCAGCAGTGGGACAGGGAACGAGCAGTACTTC; CDR3aa: CASSGTGNEQYF
j_gene: TRBJ1-5; v_gene: TRBV7-9; d_gene: -; CDR3nt: TGTGCCAGCAGTCCCGGGGGGGTTTCCAATCAGCCCCAGCATTTT; CDR3aa: CASSPGGVSNQPQHF
j_gene: TRBJ1-5; v_gene: TRBV18; d_gene: -; CDR3nt: TGTGCCAGCTCCCGCGATGGGGGCGGGAGGCAGCCCCAGCATTTT; CDR3aa: CASSRDGGGRQPQHF
j_gene: TRBJ1-5; v_gene: TRBV4-3; d_gene: -; CDR3nt: TGCGCCAGCAGCCAAGTGGCGGGGGCCAATCAGCCCCAGCATTTT; CDR3aa: CASSQVAGANQPQHF
j_gene: TRBJ2-3; v_gene: TRBV30; d_gene: -; CDR3nt: TGTGCCTGGAGTGTAGCCGCAGATACGCAGTATTTT; CDR3aa: CAWSVAADTQYF
j_gene: TRBJ2-1; v_gene: TRBV5-1; d_gene: TRBD2; CDR3nt: TGCGCCAGCAGCTTGGTCGTGGCGGGAGATCCCTACAATGAGCAGTTCTTC; CDR3aa: CASSLVVAGDPYNEQFF
j_gene: TRBJ2-7; v_gene: TRBV5-6; d_gene: -; CDR3nt: TGTGCCAGCAGCTTGGGAGCGCCGCTCGCCTACGAGCAGTACTTC; CDR3aa: CASSLGAPLAYEQYF
j_gene: TRBJ2-2; v_gene: TRBV15; d_gene: TRBD1; CDR3nt: TGTGCCACACACAGGGGGCAAGGCGGGGAGCTGTTTTTT; CDR3aa: CATHRGQGGELFF
j_gene: TRBJ1-2; v_gene: TRBV9; d_gene: -; CDR3nt: TGTGCCAGCAGCGTAGGTGTCGTCGGGGGCTACACCTTC; CDR3aa: CASSVGVVGGYTF
j_gene: TRBJ1-6; v_gene: TRBV12-5; d_gene: TRBD1; CDR3nt: TGTGCTAGTGGATCCGGGACAGTGGACTATAATTCACCCCTCCACTTT; CDR3aa: CASGSGTVDYNSPLHF
j_gene: TRBJ2-3; v_gene: TRBV5-1; d_gene: TRBD2; CDR3nt: TGCGCCAGCAGCTTAGGGGACTACAGCACAGATACGCAGTATTTT; CDR3aa: CASSLGDYSTDTQYF
j_gene: TRBJ2-2; v_gene: TRBV7-2; d_gene: -; CDR3nt: TGTGCCAGCAGCGGACGTGATCAGGGGCTCTCCGGGGAGCTGTTTTTT; CDR3aa: CASSGRDQGLSGELFF
j_gene: TRBJ2-1; v_gene: TRBV4-2; d_gene: TRBD2; CDR3nt: TGTGCCAGCAGCCAAGAAGGACGAGGTCGGGGAAGACTAGCGGGTAATCCCTACAATGAGCAGTTCTTC; CDR3aa: CASSQEGRGRGRLAGNPYNEQFF
j_gene: TRBJ2-5; v_gene: TRBV6-1; d_gene: TRBD2; CDR3nt: TGTGCCAGCAGTTGGGGGCTAGCGGGAGAGACCCAGTACTTC; CDR3aa: CASSWGLAGETQYF
j_gene: TRBJ1-4; v_gene: TRBV29-1; d_gene: -; CDR3nt: TGCAGCGTTGGTGGCAGGGGTGATGAAAAACTGTTTTTT; CDR3aa: CSVGGRGDEKLFF
j_gene: TRBJ2-1; v_gene: TRBV9; d_gene: -; CDR3nt: TGTGCCAGCAGCCCCCGGGCAGGGGCTGACAATGAGCAGTTCTTC; CDR3aa: CASSPRAGADNEQFF
j_gene: TRBJ1-5; v_gene: TRBV7-2; d_gene: TRBD1; CDR3nt: TGTGCCAGCAGCCCCGGGACAGCCCGCAATCAGCCCCAGCATTTC; CDR3aa: CASSPGTARNQPQHF
j_gene: TRBJ2-7; v_gene: TRBV19; d_gene: TRBD1; CDR3nt: TGTGCCAGTAGTTACAGGGGAGAGGAGCAGTACTTC; CDR3aa: CASSYRGEEQYF
j_gene: TRBJ2-7; v_gene: TRBV13; d_gene: TRBD1; CDR3nt: TGTGCCAGCAGCCTCAGACAGGGGGCGGTCTACGAGCAGTACTTC; CDR3aa: CASSLRQGAVYEQYF
j_gene: TRBJ1-5; v_gene: TRBV28; d_gene: -; CDR3nt: TGTGCCAGCAGTGCCGCGGGCCACAATCAGCCCCAGCATTTT; CDR3aa: CASSAAGHNQPQHF
j_gene: TRBJ1-1; v_gene: TRBV28; d_gene: -; CDR3nt: TGTGCCAGCAGTCCCAATGGCCAGGGCTACACTGAAGCTTTCTTT; CDR3aa: CASSPNGQGYTEAFF
j_gene: TRBJ1-4; v_gene: TRBV28; d_gene: -; CDR3nt: TGTGCCACCACGATGGACACCTTTAATGAAAAACTGTTTTTT; CDR3aa: CATTMDTFNEKLFF
j_gene: TRBJ2-7; v_gene: TRBV20-1; d_gene: -; CDR3nt: TGCAGTGCTAGGGACAGTTACGAGCAGTACTTC; CDR3aa: CSARDSYEQYF
j_gene: TRBJ1-3; v_gene: TRBV30; d_gene: -; CDR3nt: TGTGCCTGGAGAGCTGACAGGTCTGGAAACACCATATATTTT; CDR3aa: CAWRADRSGNTIYF
j_gene: TRBJ2-7; v_gene: TRBV30; d_gene: TRBD1; CDR3nt: TGTGCCTGGGGGGAGGGACAGGGGCGATACGAGCAGTACTTC; CDR3aa: CAWGEGQGRYEQYF
j_gene: TRBJ2-5; v_gene: TRBV2; d_gene: TRBD1; CDR3nt: TGTGCCAGCACTCGGACAGGGGCTCCCCAAGAGACCCAGTACTTC; CDR3aa: CASTRTGAPQETQYF
j_gene: TRBJ2-2; v_gene: TRBV19; d_gene: -; CDR3nt: TGTGCCAGTAGTTACCGGTACGGGGAGCTGTTTTTT; CDR3aa: CASSYRYGELFF
j_gene: TRBJ1-2; v_gene: TRBV5-4; d_gene: TRBD1; CDR3nt: TGTGCCAGCAGCCCGGACAGGGGGCCCTACACCTTC; CDR3aa: CASSPDRGPYTF
j_gene: TRBJ2-7; v_gene: TRBV6-1; d_gene: TRBD1; CDR3nt: TGTGCCAGCACCCTGACCGACAGGGGGCGAAACGAGCAGTACTTC; CDR3aa: CASTLTDRGRNEQYF
j_gene: TRBJ1-4; v_gene: TRBV4-2; d_gene: -; CDR3nt: TGTGCCAGCAGCCAAGAAGAGGTCTGGACTAATGAAAAACTGTTTTTT; CDR3aa: CASSQEEVWTNEKLFF
j_gene: TRBJ2-1; v_gene: TRBV29-1; d_gene: -; CDR3nt: TGCAGCGCGGTCAGCGGGCACTCCGACAATGAGCAGTTCTTC; CDR3aa: CSAVSGHSDNEQFF
j_gene: TRBJ2-3; v_gene: TRBV21-1; d_gene: -; CDR3nt: TGTGCCAGCAGCCCGTTAGCGGGAGGGACCGATACGCAGTATTTT; CDR3aa: CASSPLAGGTDTQYF
j_gene: TRBJ2-1; v_gene: TRBV19; d_gene: -; CDR3nt: TGTGCCAGTACCGCAGTAAGGGGTAGCTCCGACAATGAGCAGTTCTTC; CDR3aa: CASTAVRGSSDNEQFF
j_gene: TRBJ2-2; v_gene: TRBV7-3; d_gene: -; CDR3nt: TGTGCCAGCAGCGCCGTGGGGGGAGGAACCGGGGAGCTGTTTTTT; CDR3aa: CASSAVGGGTGELFF
j_gene: TRBJ2-3; v_gene: TRBV9; d_gene: -; CDR3nt: TGTGCCAGCAGCGCGCCGCCTAGCCATAGCACAGATACGCAGTATTTT; CDR3aa: CASSAPPSHSTDTQYF
j_gene: TRBJ2-3; v_gene: TRBV6-1; d_gene: -; CDR3nt: TGTGCCAGCAGCGAGGGACTCCTGCCCGATACGCAGTATTTT; CDR3aa: CASSEGLLPDTQYF
j_gene: TRBJ1-5; v_gene: TRBV7-8; d_gene: -; CDR3nt: TGTGCCAGCAGCTCGCGACAGGCGGGCCAGCCCCAGCATTTT; CDR3aa: CASSSRQAGQPQHF
j_gene: TRBJ2-2; v_gene: TRBV18; d_gene: -; CDR3nt: TGTGCCAGCTCACCGAAAACGGTGAACACCGGGGAGCTGTTTTTT; CDR3aa: CASSPKTVNTGELFF
j_gene: TRBJ1-2; v_gene: TRBV19; d_gene: TRBD1; CDR3nt: TGTGCCAGTACCCGGGACAGGGCTGGATATGGCTACACCTTC; CDR3aa: CASTRDRAGYGYTF
j_gene: TRBJ2-7; v_gene: TRBV30; d_gene: TRBD2; CDR3nt: TGTGCCTGGAGTGCTAAGCGGGGACCCTCCTACGAGCAGTACTTC; CDR3aa: CAWSAKRGPSYEQYF
j_gene: TRBJ2-2; v_gene: TRBV6-1; d_gene: -; CDR3nt: TGTGCCAACCTCGGACTGACATTGGCCGGGGAGCTGTTTTTT; CDR3aa: CANLGLTLAGELFF
j_gene: TRBJ1-2; v_gene: TRBV7-9; d_gene: -; CDR3nt: TGTGCCAGCAGCTTAGGGGCAGAAAGATATGGCTACACCTTC; CDR3aa: CASSLGAERYGYTF
j_gene: TRBJ2-1; v_gene: TRBV2; d_gene: TRBD2; CDR3nt: TGTGCCAGCAGTAGGCAGGGAGGGCTGAATGAGCAGTTCTTC; CDR3aa: CASSRQGGLNEQFF
j_gene: TRBJ2-2; v_gene: TRBV10-2; d_gene: TRBD2; CDR3nt: TGCGCCAGCGCCCTAGCGGGGGGATCGGGCACCGGGGAGCTGTTTTTT; CDR3aa: CASALAGGSGTGELFF
j_gene: TRBJ2-3; v_gene: TRBV9; d_gene: TRBD1; CDR3nt: TGTGCCAGCAGCTGGGGGACAGGGGGCCCCACAGATACGCAGTATTTT; CDR3aa: CASSWGTGGPTDTQYF
j_gene: TRBJ2-5; v_gene: TRBV7-7; d_gene: -; CDR3nt: TGTGCTAGCAGCTTGCGAGATGAGAGACAAGAGACCCAGTACTTC; CDR3aa: CASSLRDERQETQYF
j_gene: TRBJ2-1; v_gene: TRBV7-9; d_gene: -; CDR3nt: TGTGCCAGCAGCCGCAGGGACACGCCGTCCTACAATGAGCAGTTCTTC; CDR3aa: CASSRRDTPSYNEQFF
j_gene: TRBJ1-1; v_gene: TRBV5-1; d_gene: -; CDR3nt: TGCGCCAGCAGCTCGAATACGGGACACGACACTGAAGCTTTCTTT; CDR3aa: CASSSNTGHDTEAFF
j_gene: TRBJ1-5; v_gene: TRBV28; d_gene: TRBD1; CDR3nt: TGTGCCAGCAGTTCGCCCGGGACAGGGGATCAGCCCCAGCATTTT; CDR3aa: CASSSPGTGDQPQHF
j_gene: TRBJ1-5; v_gene: TRBV6-5; d_gene: -; CDR3nt: TGTGCCAGCAGATCACAACCCCGGGGGCCCCAGCATTTT; CDR3aa: CASRSQPRGPQHF
j_gene: TRBJ2-3; v_gene: TRBV30; d_gene: -; CDR3nt: TGTGCCTGGACGGGTCCGGGAGATACGCAGTATTTT; CDR3aa: CAWTGPGDTQYF
j_gene: TRBJ2-7; v_gene: TRBV10-3; d_gene: -; CDR3nt: TGTGCCATCAGTGAGTCTCGTCCAGGGTACGAGCAGTACTTC; CDR3aa: CAISESRPGYEQYF
j_gene: TRBJ2-5; v_gene: TRBV6-5; d_gene: -; CDR3nt: TGTGCCAGCAGTTCTAACAGGGTACGAGGGGAGACCCAGTACTTC; CDR3aa: CASSSNRVRGETQYF